This is a list of T cell receptor beta chains from one sample in a study of human T cells and chemical hapten exposure. TCRdb used MiXCR to reprocess the RACE reads, holding one entry per CDR3 protein. The table shows roughly 120,000 distinct CDR3 sequences, with roughly 12% occurring only once. Sequencing was performed on whole blood, taken in connection with sensitization to the hapten diphenylcyclopropenone (DPC). These receptors came from a woman in her forties or fifties with alopecia areata. Some clones in this sample may be carry-over from other donors' samples. The CDR3 runs from the conserved cysteine through the conserved F or W. Each record gives: D gene, clone size, V gene, J gene, CDR3 DNA, CDR3 protein. D genes are given only for firm matches. Only part of the rows carry a size: once, few, many, or a class if the clone is expanded.

d_call: .
clone_size: .
v_call: TRBV6-5
j_call: TRBJ1-4
cdr3_nt: TGTGCCAGCAGAAAAACTAATGAAAAACTGTTTTTT
cdr3_aa: CASRKTNEKLFF

d_call: TRBD1
clone_size: many
v_call: TRBV7-8
j_call: TRBJ2-5
cdr3_nt: TGTGCCAGCAGCTCCCGTGACTACAGGGGAACCCAGTACTTC
cdr3_aa: CASSSRDYRGTQYF

d_call: TRBD1
clone_size: .
v_call: TRBV6-5
j_call: TRBJ2-3
cdr3_nt: TGTGCCAGCAGTTCCGTTCACCGGGACAGGGGTACGCAGTATTTT
cdr3_aa: CASSSVHRDRGTQYF

d_call: .
clone_size: .
v_call: TRBV7-9
j_call: TRBJ2-1
cdr3_nt: TGTGCCAGCAGCCCCTCGGCGTTGCGGTACTACAATGAGCAGTTCTTC
cdr3_aa: CASSPSALRYYNEQFF

d_call: .
clone_size: .
v_call: TRBV5-1
j_call: TRBJ1-1
cdr3_nt: TGCGCCAGCAGCTCGATACAGGGAAACACTGAAGCTTTCTTT
cdr3_aa: CASSSIQGNTEAFF

d_call: TRBD2
clone_size: .
v_call: TRBV7-2
j_call: TRBJ2-5
cdr3_nt: TGTGCCAGCAGCCTTAATAGCGGGGTAATACAAGAGACCCAGTACTTC
cdr3_aa: CASSLNSGVIQETQYF

d_call: TRBD1
clone_size: .
v_call: TRBV6-2/TRBV6-3
j_call: TRBJ1-5
cdr3_nt: TGTGCCAGCAGTTGGACAGGGGGCGGCAGCAATCAGCCCCAGCATTTT
cdr3_aa: CASSWTGGGSNQPQHF

d_call: TRBD2
clone_size: few
v_call: TRBV7-9
j_call: TRBJ2-7
cdr3_nt: TGTGCCAGCAGCTTAGCGGGACTAGCGGGAAGCGACGAGCAGTACTTC
cdr3_aa: CASSLAGLAGSDEQYF

d_call: .
clone_size: .
v_call: TRBV18
j_call: TRBJ2-1
cdr3_nt: TGTGCCAGCTCACCGTTGGAGTCCAAGGGGCGGAATGAGCAGTTCTTC
cdr3_aa: CASSPLESKGRNEQFF

d_call: .
clone_size: few
v_call: TRBV6-5
j_call: TRBJ2-7
cdr3_nt: TGTGCCAGCAGTTACTCGGGGCCTGGGTACGAGCAGTACTTC
cdr3_aa: CASSYSGPGYEQYF

d_call: .
clone_size: many
v_call: TRBV6-6
j_call: TRBJ2-6
cdr3_nt: TGTGCCAGCAGTTGGGTCTCTGGGGCCAACGTCCTGACTTTC
cdr3_aa: CASSWVSGANVLTF

d_call: .
clone_size: .
v_call: TRBV12-3/TRBV12-4
j_call: TRBJ2-1
cdr3_nt: TGTGCCAGCAGTTTAGGTAGTGGGCAGTTCTTC
cdr3_aa: CASSLGSGQFF

d_call: .
clone_size: many
v_call: TRBV27
j_call: TRBJ2-1
cdr3_nt: TGTGCCAGCAGTTCTAGCGTTGAGCAGTTCTTC
cdr3_aa: CASSSSVEQFF

d_call: .
clone_size: many
v_call: TRBV3-1
j_call: TRBJ1-1
cdr3_nt: TGTGCCAGCAGCCAAGAGACCAGGGGCACTGAAGCTTTCTTT
cdr3_aa: CASSQETRGTEAFF

d_call: .
clone_size: .
v_call: TRBV20-1
j_call: TRBJ2-2
cdr3_nt: TGCAGTGCTAGCGAAACAAGCTCGGCGTCACGGCTGTTTTTT
cdr3_aa: CSASETSSASRLFF

d_call: .
clone_size: few
v_call: TRBV18
j_call: TRBJ1-6
cdr3_nt: TGTGCCAGCTCACCCAGCGGTAATTCACCCCTCCACTTT
cdr3_aa: CASSPSGNSPLHF

d_call: .
clone_size: few
v_call: TRBV7-2
j_call: TRBJ1-1
cdr3_nt: TGTGCCAGCAGCCCACAGGCGAGGGGTCAAATGAACACTGAAGCTTTCTTT
cdr3_aa: CASSPQARGQMNTEAFF

d_call: .
clone_size: many
v_call: TRBV29-1
j_call: TRBJ2-3
cdr3_nt: TGCAGCGTCGAGGACAGATCCACAGATACGCAGTATTTT
cdr3_aa: CSVEDRSTDTQYF

d_call: TRBD2
clone_size: many
v_call: TRBV11-2
j_call: TRBJ2-3
cdr3_nt: TGTGCCAGCAGCTTAAGACTAGCGGGCACAGATACGCAGTATTTT
cdr3_aa: CASSLRLAGTDTQYF

d_call: .
clone_size: few
v_call: TRBV11-2
j_call: TRBJ2-3
cdr3_nt: TGTGCCAGCAGCGCCCAAGGGGGGGCAGGCACAGATACGCAGTATTTT
cdr3_aa: CASSAQGGAGTDTQYF

d_call: .
clone_size: few
v_call: TRBV4-1
j_call: TRBJ2-7
cdr3_nt: TGCGCCAGCAGCCCCATCGAGGCGGGCAGAGACGAGCAGTACTTC
cdr3_aa: CASSPIEAGRDEQYF

d_call: TRBD2
clone_size: few
v_call: TRBV7-2
j_call: TRBJ2-7
cdr3_nt: TGTGCCAGCAGCTTAGCCGTCTCTAGCGGGAGACCCTACGAGCAGTACTTC
cdr3_aa: CASSLAVSSGRPYEQYF

d_call: .
clone_size: .
v_call: TRBV6-5
j_call: TRBJ2-7
cdr3_nt: TGTGCCAGCAGTTACGGAGACAGGACCTACGAGCAGTACTTC
cdr3_aa: CASSYGDRTYEQYF

d_call: .
clone_size: .
v_call: TRBV3-1
j_call: TRBJ2-3
cdr3_nt: TGTGCCAGCAGCCAGGGACCTACGCAGTATTTT
cdr3_aa: CASSQGPTQYF

d_call: TRBD2
clone_size: .
v_call: TRBV29-1
j_call: TRBJ2-5
cdr3_nt: TGCAGCGCCGGGGGACTAGCGCAAGAGACCCAGTACTTC
cdr3_aa: CSAGGLAQETQYF

d_call: .
clone_size: many
v_call: TRBV5-5
j_call: TRBJ1-1
cdr3_nt: TGTGCCAGCAGCTTCGGCCTTGTTACTTTCTTT
cdr3_aa: CASSFGLVTFF

d_call: .
clone_size: .
v_call: TRBV3-1
j_call: TRBJ2-7
cdr3_nt: TGTGCCAGCAGAGCGCGTGGGTCCGCCTACGAGCAGTACTTC
cdr3_aa: CASRARGSAYEQYF

d_call: .
clone_size: many
v_call: TRBV29-1
j_call: TRBJ2-7
cdr3_nt: TGCAGCGTAGATCAGGGATACGAGCAGTACTTC
cdr3_aa: CSVDQGYEQYF

d_call: .
clone_size: few
v_call: TRBV20-1
j_call: TRBJ1-2
cdr3_nt: TGCAGTGCTAGGGGCCAGGGAGGGTCCTATGGCTACACCTTC
cdr3_aa: CSARGQGGSYGYTF

d_call: .
clone_size: .
v_call: TRBV7-6
j_call: TRBJ2-1
cdr3_nt: TGTGCCAGCAGCTTAGTTGTCGCACGTCTCAACAATGAGCAGTTCTTC
cdr3_aa: CASSLVVARLNNEQFF

d_call: .
clone_size: many
v_call: TRBV5-1
j_call: TRBJ1-6
cdr3_nt: TGCGCCAGCAGCTTACGGGACGGCTATAATTCACCCCTCCACTTT
cdr3_aa: CASSLRDGYNSPLHF

d_call: TRBD1
clone_size: few
v_call: TRBV7-2
j_call: TRBJ2-5
cdr3_nt: TGTGCCAGCAGCAAGAAAGGACAGGAGCAAGAGACCCAGTACTTC
cdr3_aa: CASSKKGQEQETQYF

d_call: TRBD2
clone_size: many
v_call: TRBV28
j_call: TRBJ2-1
cdr3_nt: TGTGCCAGCAGTTTCAAGTCGGGAGGGTTCCACTTTTACAATGAGCAGTTCTTC
cdr3_aa: CASSFKSGGFHFYNEQFF

d_call: TRBD2
clone_size: few
v_call: TRBV3-1
j_call: TRBJ2-1
cdr3_nt: TGTGCCAGCAGCCGGGATCCTAGCGGTTCCTACAATGAGCAGTTCTTC
cdr3_aa: CASSRDPSGSYNEQFF

d_call: .
clone_size: .
v_call: TRBV5-6
j_call: TRBJ1-5
cdr3_nt: TGTGCCAGCAGCTTGGGGGGAGGCAATCAGCCCCAGCATTTT
cdr3_aa: CASSLGGGNQPQHF

d_call: .
clone_size: many
v_call: TRBV7-2
j_call: TRBJ2-6
cdr3_nt: TGTGCCAGCAGCTCCGACTTCTCTGGGGCCAACGTCCTGACTTTC
cdr3_aa: CASSSDFSGANVLTF

d_call: .
clone_size: many
v_call: TRBV10-3
j_call: TRBJ1-2
cdr3_nt: TGTGCCATCAGTGACGGGAACTATGGCTACACCTTC
cdr3_aa: CAISDGNYGYTF

d_call: .
clone_size: .
v_call: TRBV4-3
j_call: TRBJ2-7
cdr3_nt: TGCGCCAGCAGCCAAGATATGACAGACTCCTACGAGCAGTACTTC
cdr3_aa: CASSQDMTDSYEQYF

d_call: TRBD1
clone_size: .
v_call: TRBV4-2
j_call: TRBJ1-4
cdr3_nt: TGTGCCAGCAGCCAAGATCGAACAGGGGCGAAAAAACTGTTTTTT
cdr3_aa: CASSQDRTGAKKLFF

d_call: .
clone_size: few
v_call: TRBV11-2
j_call: TRBJ2-3
cdr3_nt: TGTGCCAGCAGCTCGAGACCGGGACCCCTTCTCACAGATACGCAGTATTTT
cdr3_aa: CASSSRPGPLLTDTQYF

d_call: TRBD1
clone_size: many
v_call: TRBV4-3
j_call: TRBJ1-6
cdr3_nt: TGCGCCAGCAGCCAAGACGTTGGGACAGGGTACCGACCCTATAATTCACCCCTCCACTTT
cdr3_aa: CASSQDVGTGYRPYNSPLHF